This entry describes one TCR beta chain. Its antigen is unknown. No quality values exist for individual bases; no much larger clone is one base distant. The data stem from a study of PD-1 blockade in classical Hodgkin lymphoma (dated by TCRdb to the early 2020s). Study-wide context: Nivolumab dosing was 3 mg/kg intravenously every 2 weeks, continuing until either disease progression or unacceptable toxicity. To define a peripheral blood immune signature of response to PD-1 blockade in classical Hodgkin lymphoma, the study combined TCR beta sequencing with CyTOF.

The sample's time point label, decoded: cycle 2 day 1 (C2D1) of nivolumab. Every trial patient had relapsed following autologous stem cell transplantation, and prior brentuximab vedotin exposure was what differed among cohorts A, B and C. The trial cohort comprised some 60 patients with relapsed/refractory classical Hodgkin lymphoma whose best overall responses were complete response, partial response or progressive disease. Trial patients were treated with single-agent nivolumab in the multi-cohort phase II CheckMate 205 trial. An independent review committee assessed best overall response by applying the 2007 International Working Group response criteria. Trial PBMCs were obtained immediately prior to nivolumab initiation (C1D1) and on therapy at cycle 2 day 1 and cycle 4 day 1. Peripheral blood was collected in 8 mL Vacutainer Cell Preparation Tubes, from which PBMCs were isolated by centrifugation and then cryopreserved.

The Qiagen DNeasy kit was used to extract genomic DNA from unsorted PBMCs and from the negatively selected CD4+ and CD8+ fractions. TCR beta CDR3 regions were amplified by immunoSEQ multiplex PCR using primers annealing to V and J segments. A synthetic immune receptor repertoire was used to minimize amplification bias, and any remaining bias was removed computationally after sequencing. In the source study's methods: Custom Python scripts were used to quantify repertoire diversity as the Shannon entropy index. Unsorted, CD4+ and CD8+ repertoires were examined separately, except in combined analyses, for which CD4+ and CD8+ sequences were merged in silico. Clonal expansion was defined as a frequency increase of at least 2-fold after treatment compared with C1D1, and clones undetected at baseline were assigned a pseudocount of 0.5. Singleton clones were defined as clones with 0 or 1 copy at C1D1, and non-singleton clones were defined as clones with 2 or more copies. Clones expanded in unsorted samples were annotated as CD4+, CD8+ or unknown by matching protein sequences in sorted samples from the same patient. Diversity changes from C1D1 to C4D1 were tested in paired samples using Wilcoxon tests. The table was pulled from immuneACCESS by TCRdb, which kept in-frame rearrangements only. Such tables lose some clones; where checked, under half of the loss comes from unresolved V genes, and the rest has no known cause. D and trimming were read from the DNA, whereas the V and J calls and clone size are those reported in that table. Recorded for this sample are some 150,000 clones; approximately 80% of them occurred a single time. Of the sample, 7.5% to 10% falls within the top ten clones.

Including cysteine and phenylalanine, the CDR3 has 16 amino acids. Only the CDR3 region is kept as DNA, spanning 48 bases read in frame from base 1. Via the germline V gene, CDR1 is MNHNS and CDR2 SASEGT. A distance of 15 bases separates the germline ends of V and J, which lose 2 bases and 4 bases respectively. Points the paper makes about the study in general: Baseline TCR diversity was reported as lower in newly diagnosed patients than in healthy donors, and lower still in relapsed/refractory patients. Baseline diversity similar to that of newly diagnosed patients was observed in trial patients achieving complete response, whereas significantly lower diversity was observed in partial responders and progressors. CD4+ but not CD8+ TCR diversity rose significantly by C4D1 (p=0.0027 vs p=0.16), most apparent in complete responders (p=0.02). Lower diversity was seen in patients whose nivolumab began less than 1 year after ASCT, and these patients were left out of later analyses so that immune reconstitution would not confound the results. The study was restricted to a single clinical trial cohort, and the causes of repertoire differences, possibly disease activity or prior therapy, were left undefined.

Sequences were derived from peripheral blood mononuclear cells (PBMCs), sampled before the second cycle of nivolumab. The chain couples TRBV6-1 to TRBJ2-1, with the D gene tentatively TRBD1 or TRBD2, based on 5 matching bases in each. This sequence originates from a human donor with classical Hodgkin lymphoma. CDR3 protein: CASSEPGAFPYNEQFF. The DNA sequence is as follows: TGTGCCAGCAGTGAACCCGGGGCATTCCCTTACAATGAGCAGTTCTTC.